This T cell receptor (beta chain) was documented in a study of control samples from healthy donors and cancer patients. CDR1 and CDR2 from the germline V gene are MNHEY and SVGEGT. This CDR3 has 11 amino acids. V trimming: 1 base; J trimming: 15 bases; junction bases outside the gene matches: 2. Libraries were prepared by immunoSEQ multiplex PCR; TCRdb keeps only in-frame clonotypes and omits some of them. The sample has 93,000 or so clones; around 89% are singletons. This clonotype was obtained from a man between 60 and 75 years old with lung cancer. The rearrangement uses TRBV6-2 or TRBV6-3 and TRBJ1-4; TRBD1 matches 7 bases. The sequenced sample consisted of PBMCs. CDR3 nucleotide sequence: TGTGCCAGCAGTTACTTAGGGACAGTGTTTTTT. Residues: CASSYLGTVFF.